Listed below are T cell receptor beta chains from one sample, sequenced in a study of siplizumab effects on memory and regulatory T cells. The data were produced by immunoSEQ multiplex PCR, yet TCRdb's version contains in-frame clones alone and is incomplete. Among around 100,000 clones listed, about nine tenths were seen once. Sequenced input: CD4+ T cells sorted from blood. The origin of the receptors is a human donor in good health. The CDR3 runs from the conserved cysteine through the conserved F or W. The D gene is left open where the match is weak. Part of the rows lack a size; the others show once, few, many or a class for expanded clones.

cdr3_nt	cdr3_aa	clone_size	d_call	j_call	v_call
TGTGCCAGCAGCTTTTCGGGGGGAGAAAAACTGTTTTTT	CASSFSGGEKLFF	.	.	TRBJ1-4	TRBV5-7
TGTGCCAGCAGCTTGTCCCTGGGAGGCTACACCTTC	CASSLSLGGYTF	.	.	TRBJ1-2	TRBV5-4
TGTGCCAGTAGTGCACAGGGGGCGGGGACTGAAGCTTTCTTT	CASSAQGAGTEAFF	.	TRBD1	TRBJ1-1	TRBV19
TGTGCCAGCCGCGGATCAACAGGGTTAGGTGAAGCTTTCTTT	CASRGSTGLGEAFF	.	.	TRBJ1-1	TRBV7-2
TGTGCCAGTTCCAGGGACGCTGGACAGTTCCAAGAGACCCAGTACTTC	CASSRDAGQFQETQYF	.	.	TRBJ2-5	TRBV19
TGTGCCAGCAGCCAGGGGGACAGGGTCCAAGAAGCTTTCTTT	CASSQGDRVQEAFF	.	TRBD1	TRBJ1-1	TRBV5-4
TGTGCCAGCAGCGTCCGGGACATCCGCACCTACACCGGGGAGCTGTTTTTT	CASSVRDIRTYTGELFF	.	.	TRBJ2-2	TRBV7-2
TGTGCCAGCAGTTTAGAAGGTCTGTCCGAAGCTTTCTTT	CASSLEGLSEAFF	.	.	TRBJ1-1	TRBV28
TGTGCCAGCGGCGAATCGAGTAGGGAGACCCAGTACTTC	CASGESSRETQYF	.	.	TRBJ2-5	TRBV25-1
TGCGCCAGCAGCAAAGGACAGGAGGGAGATACGCAGTATTTT	CASSKGQEGDTQYF	.	.	TRBJ2-3	TRBV5-1
TGTGCCAGCACCGGCGACACTGAAGCTTTCTTT	CASTGDTEAFF	.	.	TRBJ1-1	TRBV11-2
TGCGCCAGCAGCTTGGCTGATACGCAGTATTTT	CASSLADTQYF	.	.	TRBJ2-3	TRBV5-1
TGCGCCAGCAGCATCACAGGACAGCCCCAGCATTTT	CASSITGQPQHF	few	.	TRBJ1-5	TRBV5-1
TGTGCCAGTAGTATCGCGCAGAAATATGGCTACACCTTC	CASSIAQKYGYTF	.	.	TRBJ1-2	TRBV19
TGCGCCAGCAGCGTAGGCAAGGGGAACTCCTACAATGAGCAGTTCTTC	CASSVGKGNSYNEQFF	.	.	TRBJ2-1	TRBV5-1
TGTGCCAGCTCACCTCTACCGGGACAGGGGGGAGGCACTGAAGCTTTCTTT	CASSPLPGQGGGTEAFF	.	TRBD1	TRBJ1-1	TRBV18
TGTGCCAGCAGTTTGGGGGGACTAGCGGGGAGAGATACGCAGTATTTT	CASSLGGLAGRDTQYF	.	TRBD2	TRBJ2-3	TRBV28
TGTGCCAGCAGTGCCTATTTTCCAGGCGGGACAGATTACACCGGGGAGCTGTTTTTT	CASSAYFPGGTDYTGELFF	.	.	TRBJ2-2	TRBV2
TGCGCCAGCAGAAGACAGGGGGTGGACGAGCAGTACTTC	CASRRQGVDEQYF	.	TRBD1	TRBJ2-7	TRBV5-1
TGTGCCATCAGTGAGCTAGATACGCAGTATTTT	CAISELDTQYF	.	.	TRBJ2-3	TRBV10-3
TGTGCCAGTAGTATAGAGTCAGGAGGGGGCAATGAGCAGTTCTTC	CASSIESGGGNEQFF	.	.	TRBJ2-1	TRBV19
TGTGCCATTTCCGGGACAGACAAAAACATTCAGTACTTC	CAISGTDKNIQYF	.	TRBD1	TRBJ2-4	TRBV10-3
TGCGCCAGCAGCCATTCAACCGGGACCCTCCAAGAGACCCAGTACTTC	CASSHSTGTLQETQYF	.	.	TRBJ2-5	TRBV4-1
TGTGCCTCCCTCAATTCCGGGACAGGGGTCCCAACTAATGAAAAACTGTTTTTT	CASLNSGTGVPTNEKLFF	.	TRBD1	TRBJ1-4	TRBV15